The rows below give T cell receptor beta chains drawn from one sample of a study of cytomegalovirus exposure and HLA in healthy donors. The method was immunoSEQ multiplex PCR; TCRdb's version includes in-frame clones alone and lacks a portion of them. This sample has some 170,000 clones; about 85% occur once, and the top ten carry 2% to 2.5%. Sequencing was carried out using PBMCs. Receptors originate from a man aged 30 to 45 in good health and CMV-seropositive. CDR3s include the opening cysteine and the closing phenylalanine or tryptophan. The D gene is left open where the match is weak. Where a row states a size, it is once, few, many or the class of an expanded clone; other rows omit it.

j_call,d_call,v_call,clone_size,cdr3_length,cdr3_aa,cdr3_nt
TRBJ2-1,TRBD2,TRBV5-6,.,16,CASSPLPGTSKTEQFF,TGTGCCAGCAGCCCACTCCCAGGGACTAGCAAGACTGAGCAGTTCTTC
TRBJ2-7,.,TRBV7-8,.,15,CASSLRAGELYEQYF,TGTGCCAGCAGCTTGAGAGCGGGTGAACTCTACGAGCAGTACTTC
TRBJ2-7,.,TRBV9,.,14,CASSVGAAPYEQYF,TGTGCCAGCAGCGTTGGTGCGGCCCCCTACGAGCAGTACTTC
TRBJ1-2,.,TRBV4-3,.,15,CASSQRTDGDYGYTF,TGCGCCAGCAGCCAAAGGACGGACGGGGACTATGGCTACACCTTC
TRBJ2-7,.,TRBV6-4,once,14,CASSERASNYEQYF,TGTGCCAGCAGTGAACGAGCGTCAAACTACGAGCAGTACTTC
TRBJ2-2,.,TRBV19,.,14,CASSIFQNAGELFF,TGTGCCAGTAGTATCTTCCAGAACGCCGGGGAGCTGTTTTTT
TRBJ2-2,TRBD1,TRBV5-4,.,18,CASSPGTGGHPNTGELFF,TGTGCCAGCAGCCCCGGGACAGGGGGCCACCCGAACACCGGGGAGCTGTTTTTT
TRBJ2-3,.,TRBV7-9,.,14,CASSLAGGTDTQYF,TGTGCCAGCAGCTTAGCAGGGGGCACAGATACGCAGTATTTT
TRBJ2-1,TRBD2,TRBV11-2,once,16,CASSFLRGGRYNEQFF,TGTGCCAGCAGCTTCCTCCGCGGGGGAAGATACAATGAGCAGTTCTTC
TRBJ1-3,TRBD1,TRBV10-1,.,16,CASSERQGWSGNTIYF,TGCGCCAGCAGTGAACGACAGGGGTGGTCTGGAAACACCATATATTTT
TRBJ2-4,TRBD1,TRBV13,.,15,CASSSPTGEGNIQYF,TGTGCCAGCAGCTCCCCGACAGGGGAAGGAAACATTCAGTACTTC
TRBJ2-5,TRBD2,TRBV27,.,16,CASTPYGTSGKETQYF,TGTGCCAGTACTCCTTACGGGACTAGCGGGAAAGAGACCCAGTACTTC
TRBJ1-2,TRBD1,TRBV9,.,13,CASSLGQGDGYTF,TGTGCCAGCAGCCTGGGACAGGGGGATGGCTACACCTTC
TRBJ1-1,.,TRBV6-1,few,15,CAIEGVRIGGGEAFF,TGTGCCATCGAAGGGGTAAGAATCGGCGGGGGTGAAGCTTTCTTT
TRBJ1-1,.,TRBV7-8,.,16,CASSLAPEGVDTEAFF,TGTGCCAGCAGCTTAGCGCCTGAAGGGGTGGACACTGAAGCTTTCTTT
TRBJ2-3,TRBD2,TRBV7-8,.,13,CASSPGGTDTQYF,TGTGCCAGCAGCCCCGGGGGGACAGATACGCAGTATTTT
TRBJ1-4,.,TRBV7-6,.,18,CASSLDTGHRTEGEKLFF,TGTGCCAGCAGCTTAGACACAGGGCACCGCACAGAAGGTGAAAAACTGTTTTTT
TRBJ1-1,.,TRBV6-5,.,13,CASRPRGGTEAFF,TGTGCCAGCAGACCGAGGGGGGGCACTGAAGCTTTCTTT
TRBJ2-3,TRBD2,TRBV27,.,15,CASSFLGLALDTQYF,TGTGCCAGCAGTTTTTTGGGACTAGCGTTAGATACGCAGTATTTT
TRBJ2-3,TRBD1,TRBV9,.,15,CASSDRGEGTDTQYF,TGTGCCAGCAGCGACAGGGGAGAGGGCACAGATACGCAGTATTTT
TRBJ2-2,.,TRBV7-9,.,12,CASSQAIWELFF,TGTGCCAGCAGCCAAGCCATATGGGAGCTGTTTTTT
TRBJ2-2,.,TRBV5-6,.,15,CASSLFDRLTGELFF,TGTGCCAGCAGCTTGTTCGACAGGCTAACCGGGGAGCTGTTTTTT
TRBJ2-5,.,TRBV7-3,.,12,CASSSSEETQYF,TGTGCCAGCAGCTCATCAGAAGAGACCCAGTACTTC
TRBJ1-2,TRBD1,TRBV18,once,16,CASSPEGTVSPGTYTF,TGTGCCAGCTCACCCGAAGGGACAGTCTCACCGGGGACTTACACCTTC
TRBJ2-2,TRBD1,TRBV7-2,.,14,CASSWTGVGGELFF,TGTGCCAGCAGCTGGACAGGGGTTGGCGGGGAGCTGTTTTTT
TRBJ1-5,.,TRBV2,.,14,CASSWGHSNQPQHF,TGTGCCAGCAGCTGGGGACACAGCAATCAGCCCCAGCATTTT
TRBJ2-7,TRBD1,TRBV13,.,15,CASSPTGTGTYEQYF,TGTGCCAGCAGCCCGACCGGGACAGGGACCTACGAGCAGTACTTC
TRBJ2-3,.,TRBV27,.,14,CASRRQDGRDTQYF,TGTGCCAGCAGAAGACAGGACGGCCGGGATACGCAGTATTTT
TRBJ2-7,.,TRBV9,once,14,CASSVGATSYEQYF,TGTGCCAGCAGCGTAGGGGCGACCTCCTACGAGCAGTACTTC
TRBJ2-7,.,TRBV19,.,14,CASSIATGVDEQYF,TGTGCCAGTAGTATCGCGACGGGGGTCGACGAGCAGTACTTC
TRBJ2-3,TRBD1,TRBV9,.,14,CASSSGQSTDTQYF,TGTGCCAGCAGCTCGGGACAGAGCACAGATACGCAGTATTTT
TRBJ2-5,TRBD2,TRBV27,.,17,CASSLNPPLAGGRTQYF,TGTGCCAGCAGCTTAAATCCCCCTCTAGCGGGGGGGAGGACCCAGTACTTC
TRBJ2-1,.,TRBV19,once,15,CASRQGLSSYNEQFF,TGTGCCAGTAGGCAGGGCCTGAGCTCCTACAATGAGCAGTTCTTC
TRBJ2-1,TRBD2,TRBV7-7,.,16,CASSSGLASSYNEQFF,TGTGCTAGCAGCAGCGGACTAGCCTCCTCCTACAATGAGCAGTTCTTC
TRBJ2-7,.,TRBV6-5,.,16,CASSYNDRSPTLEQYF,TGTGCCAGCAGTTACAACGACAGGTCGCCGACTCTCGAGCAGTACTTC
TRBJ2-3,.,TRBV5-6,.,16,CASSRLRGGGPDTQYF,TGTGCCAGCAGCCGCTTAAGGGGAGGAGGCCCAGATACGCAGTATTTT
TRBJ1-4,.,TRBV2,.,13,CASRGDQGEKLFF,TGTGCCAGCAGGGGGGACCAGGGGGAAAAACTGTTTTTT
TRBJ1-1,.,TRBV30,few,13,CAWSRIGGTEAFF,TGTGCCTGGAGCCGGATTGGAGGAACTGAAGCTTTCTTT
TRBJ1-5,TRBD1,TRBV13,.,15,CASSLGDRGNQPQHF,TGTGCCAGCAGCTTAGGCGACAGGGGCAATCAGCCCCAGCATTTT
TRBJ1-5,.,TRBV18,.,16,CASSPMGSGGNQPQHF,TGTGCCAGCTCACCCATGGGTTCGGGGGGCAATCAGCCCCAGCATTTT
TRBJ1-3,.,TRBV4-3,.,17,CASSQDHRVEAGNTIYF,TGCGCCAGCAGCCAAGATCACAGGGTGGAGGCTGGAAACACCATATATTTT
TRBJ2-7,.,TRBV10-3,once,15,CAIIDRPGGAYEQYF,TGTGCCATCATCGATCGACCGGGGGGCGCGTACGAGCAGTACTTC
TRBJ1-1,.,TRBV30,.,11,CAWSPYAEAFF,TGTGCCTGGAGTCCCTATGCTGAAGCTTTCTTT
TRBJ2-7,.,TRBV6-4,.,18,CASSDSNRRTVDSYEQYF,TGTGCCAGCAGTGACTCGAATCGACGGACAGTAGACTCCTACGAGCAGTACTTC
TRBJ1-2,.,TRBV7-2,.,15,CASSSPPQGRDGYTF,TGTGCCAGCAGCTCACCACCCCAGGGGCGAGATGGCTACACCTTC
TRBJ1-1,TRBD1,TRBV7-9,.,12,CAVHTTGEEAFF,TGTGCCGTACATACTACAGGGGAAGAAGCTTTCTTT
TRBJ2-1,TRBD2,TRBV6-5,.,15,CASSTHGGGAAEQFF,TGTGCCAGCAGTACCCACGGCGGGGGGGCCGCTGAGCAGTTCTTC
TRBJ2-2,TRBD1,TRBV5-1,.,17,CASSHDYRDRVTGELFF,TGCGCCAGCAGCCACGATTACCGGGACAGGGTAACCGGGGAGCTGTTTTTT
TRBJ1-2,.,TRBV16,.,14,CASSQSIRERGYTF,TGTGCCAGCAGCCAATCTATCCGGGAGCGAGGCTACACCTTC
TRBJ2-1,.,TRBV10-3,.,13,CAITSPQGNEQFF,TGTGCCATCACATCCCCCCAGGGTAATGAGCAGTTCTTC
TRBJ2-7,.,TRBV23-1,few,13,CASNPQGPYEQYF,TGCGCCAGCAATCCACAGGGACCCTACGAGCAGTACTTC